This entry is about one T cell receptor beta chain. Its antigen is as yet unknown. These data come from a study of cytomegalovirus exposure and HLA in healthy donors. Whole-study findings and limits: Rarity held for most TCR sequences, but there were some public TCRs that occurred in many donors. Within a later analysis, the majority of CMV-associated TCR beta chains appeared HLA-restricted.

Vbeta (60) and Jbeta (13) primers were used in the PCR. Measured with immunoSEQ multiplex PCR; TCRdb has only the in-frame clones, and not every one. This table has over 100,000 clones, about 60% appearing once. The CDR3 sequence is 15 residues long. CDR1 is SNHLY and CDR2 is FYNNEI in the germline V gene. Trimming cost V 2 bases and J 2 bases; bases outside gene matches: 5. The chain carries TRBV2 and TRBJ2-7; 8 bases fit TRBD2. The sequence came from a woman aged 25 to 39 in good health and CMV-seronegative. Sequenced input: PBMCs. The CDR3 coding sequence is TGTGCCAGCAGTGAATTTAGCGGGAATACCTACGAGCAGTACTTC. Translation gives CASSEFSGNTYEQYF.